Described below is a single T cell receptor (beta chain) sequence and its context. Its antigen is undetermined. These data come from a study of T cells in tumors after PD-1 blockade. For the study at large: Tumor samples averaged about 28,000 templates (range about 554-100,000) and 6,000 or so unique clonotypes. Study conclusions and caveats: Most post-therapy expanded exhausted CD8+ clones were new, undetected before treatment.

The table came from immunoSEQ multiplex PCR; TCRdb's copy has only in-frame clones and leaves some out. The top ten clones hold roughly 13% of a sample with about 2,400 clones, around 74% of them seen once. Germline CDR1 and CDR2: MNHEY and SVGEGT. The CDR3 is 14 amino acids. Trimming removed 2 bases from V and 0 bases from J, with 7 bases in between. Site-matched primary tumor biopsies were taken before and after PD-1 blockade. The specimen comprised tumor tissue, sampled after anti-PD-1 treatment. This TCR was recovered from a human donor with basal cell carcinoma. The chain has TRBV6-2 or TRBV6-3 and TRBJ1-2; D gene unclear. Written as DNA, the CDR3 is TGTGCCAGCAGTTACCAAGGGTCTAACTATGGCTACACCTTC. Protein: CASSYQGSNYGYTF.